The source of this T cell receptor (beta chain) is a study of T cell responses to AZD1222 COVID-19 vaccine. Generated by immunoSEQ multiplex PCR, the TCRdb table keeps only in-frame clones and is missing some. The sample consists of about 40,000 clones, around 90% of them appearing once. The germline CDR1 and CDR2 sequences are DFQATT and SNEGSKA (reference sequence). The CDR3 loop spans 10 amino acids. V lost 4 bases and J lost 0, with 0 bases in between. The specimen comprised peripheral blood, sampled 28 days after the second dose of the MenACWY control vaccine. This chain uses TRBV20-1 with TRBJ1-1; D remains ambiguous. The sequence was obtained from an adult who received the MenACWY meningococcal vaccine as a control. The CDR3 region is CSAMNTEAFF. The CDR3 bases are TGCAGTGCTATGAACACTGAAGCTTTCTTT.